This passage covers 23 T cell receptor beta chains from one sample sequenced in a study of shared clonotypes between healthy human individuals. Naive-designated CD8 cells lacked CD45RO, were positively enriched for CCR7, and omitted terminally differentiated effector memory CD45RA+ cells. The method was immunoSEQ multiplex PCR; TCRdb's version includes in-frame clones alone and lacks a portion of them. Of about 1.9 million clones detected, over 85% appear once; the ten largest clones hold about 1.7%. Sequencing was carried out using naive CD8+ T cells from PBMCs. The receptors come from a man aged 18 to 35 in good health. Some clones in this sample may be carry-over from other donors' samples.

The CDR3 DNA sequence: TGTGCCAGCAGCTTAGTAAGGGCGGGTGAGCAGTTCTTC. As protein: CASSLVRAGEQFF. The rearrangement joins TRBV11-2 to TRBJ2-1, with a possible D match to TRBD2 (5 bases). The length of the CDR3 is 13 residues. Per the germline V gene, CDR1 is SGHAT and CDR2 is FQNNGV. V lost 1 base and J 9 bases, leaving 10 bases between the germline ends.

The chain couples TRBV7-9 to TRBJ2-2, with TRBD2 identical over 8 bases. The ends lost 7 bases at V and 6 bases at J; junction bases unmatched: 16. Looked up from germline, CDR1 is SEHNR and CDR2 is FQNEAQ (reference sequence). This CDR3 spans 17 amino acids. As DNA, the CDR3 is TGTGCCAGCATACAGCGGGAGTTGATAAACGAAGCCGGGGAGCTGTTTTTT. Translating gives CASIQRELINEAGELFF.

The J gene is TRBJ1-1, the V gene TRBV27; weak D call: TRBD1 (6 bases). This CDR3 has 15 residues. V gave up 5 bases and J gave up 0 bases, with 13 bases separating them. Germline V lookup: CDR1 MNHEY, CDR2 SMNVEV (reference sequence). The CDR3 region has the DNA TGTGCCAGCAGTCCTCTAACAGGGATGAACACTGAAGCTTTCTTT. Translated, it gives CASSPLTGMNTEAFF.

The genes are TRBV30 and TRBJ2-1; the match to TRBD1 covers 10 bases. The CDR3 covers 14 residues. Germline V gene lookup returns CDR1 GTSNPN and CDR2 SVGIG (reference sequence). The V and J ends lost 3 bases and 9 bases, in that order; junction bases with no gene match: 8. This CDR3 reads CAWRRGQGYVEQFF. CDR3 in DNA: TGTGCCTGGAGAAGGGGACAGGGGTACGTTGAGCAGTTCTTC.

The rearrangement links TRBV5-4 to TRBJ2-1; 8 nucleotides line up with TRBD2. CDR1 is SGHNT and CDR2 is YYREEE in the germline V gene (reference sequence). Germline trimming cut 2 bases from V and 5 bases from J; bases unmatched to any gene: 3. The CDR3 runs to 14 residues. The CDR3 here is CASSFLAGDNEQFF. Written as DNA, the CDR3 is TGTGCCAGCAGCTTCCTAGCGGGCGACAATGAGCAGTTCTTC.

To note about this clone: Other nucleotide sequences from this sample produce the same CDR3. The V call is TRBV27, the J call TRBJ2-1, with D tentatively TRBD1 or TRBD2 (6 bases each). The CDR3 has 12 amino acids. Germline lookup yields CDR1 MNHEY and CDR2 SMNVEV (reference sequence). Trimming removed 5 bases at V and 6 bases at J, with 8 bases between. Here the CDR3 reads CASSPGANEQFF. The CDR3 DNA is TGTGCCAGCAGTCCGGGGGCCAATGAGCAGTTCTTC.

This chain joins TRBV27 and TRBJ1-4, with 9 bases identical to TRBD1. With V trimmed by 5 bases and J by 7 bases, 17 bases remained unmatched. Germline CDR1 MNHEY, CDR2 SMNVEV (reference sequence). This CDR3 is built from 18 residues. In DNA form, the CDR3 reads TGTGCCAGCAGTCCTGAACCCCCTTACAGGGGGCGCGCTGAAAAACTGTTTTTT. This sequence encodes CASSPEPPYRGRAEKLFF.

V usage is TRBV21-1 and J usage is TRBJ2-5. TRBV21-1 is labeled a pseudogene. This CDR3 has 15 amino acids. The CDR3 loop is CASSKGPWEGETQYF. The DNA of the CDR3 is TGTGCCAGCAGCAAAGGCCCTTGGGAAGGAGAGACCCAGTACTTC.

Here the CDR3 DNA reads TGTGCCAGCAGCTACCTGGGGACCCAGTACTTC. It is translated as CASSYLGTQYF. This chain links TRBV7-9 with TRBJ2-5; D gene ambiguous. Germline CDR1 SEHNR, CDR2 FQNEAQ (reference sequence). Trimming removed 4 bases at V and 7 bases at J, with 7 bases between. CDR3 length equals 11 residues.

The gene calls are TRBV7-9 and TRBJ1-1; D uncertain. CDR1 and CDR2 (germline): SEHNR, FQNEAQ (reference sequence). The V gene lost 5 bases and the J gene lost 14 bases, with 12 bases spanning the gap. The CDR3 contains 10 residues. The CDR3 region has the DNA TGTGCCAGCAGCCCCCCCCATGAGTTCTTT. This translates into CASSPPHEFF.

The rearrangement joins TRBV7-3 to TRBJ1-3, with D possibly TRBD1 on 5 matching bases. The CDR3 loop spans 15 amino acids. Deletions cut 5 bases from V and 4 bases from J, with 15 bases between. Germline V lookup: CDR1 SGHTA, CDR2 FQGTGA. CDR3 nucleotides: TGTGCCAGCAGCAGGGACGGATCCGGGGGAAACACCATATATTTT. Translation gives CASSRDGSGGNTIYF.

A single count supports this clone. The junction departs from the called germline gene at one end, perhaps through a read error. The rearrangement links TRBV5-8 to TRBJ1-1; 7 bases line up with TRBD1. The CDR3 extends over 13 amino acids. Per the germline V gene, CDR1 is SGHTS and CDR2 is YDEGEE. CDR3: CAGAYLGDRDYRF. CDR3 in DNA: TGTGCCGGCGCCTACCTCGGTGACAGGGATTACCGCTTT. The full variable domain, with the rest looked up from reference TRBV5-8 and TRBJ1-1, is EAGVTQSPTHLIKTRGQQATLRCSPISGHTSVYWYQQALGLGLQFLLWYDEGEERNRGNFPPRFSGRQFPNYSSELNVNALELEDSALYLCAGAYLGDRDYRFGQGTRLTVV.

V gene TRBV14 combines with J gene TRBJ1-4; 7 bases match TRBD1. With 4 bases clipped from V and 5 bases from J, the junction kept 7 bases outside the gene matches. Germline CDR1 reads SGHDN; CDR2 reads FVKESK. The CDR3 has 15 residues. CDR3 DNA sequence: TGTGCCAGCAGCCCCTGGCCAGGGGGGAATGAAAAACTGTTTTTT. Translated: CASSPWPGGNEKLFF.

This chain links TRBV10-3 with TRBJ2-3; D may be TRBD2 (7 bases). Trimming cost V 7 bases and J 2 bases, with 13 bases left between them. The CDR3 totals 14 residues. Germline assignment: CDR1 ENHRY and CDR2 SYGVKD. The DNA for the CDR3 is TGTGCCATCAACGAGGGGGGGCACACAGATACGCAGTATTTT. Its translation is CAINEGGHTDTQYF.

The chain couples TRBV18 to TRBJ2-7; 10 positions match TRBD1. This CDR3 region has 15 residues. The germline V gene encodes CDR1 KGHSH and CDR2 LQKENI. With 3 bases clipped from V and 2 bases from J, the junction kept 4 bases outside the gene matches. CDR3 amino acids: CASSPDRGTAYEQYF. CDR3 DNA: TGTGCCAGCTCACCGGACAGGGGGACCGCCTACGAGCAGTACTTC.

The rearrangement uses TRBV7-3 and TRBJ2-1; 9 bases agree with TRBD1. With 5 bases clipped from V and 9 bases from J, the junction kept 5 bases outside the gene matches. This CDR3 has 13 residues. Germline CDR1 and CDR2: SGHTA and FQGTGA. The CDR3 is CASSPGTGFEQFF. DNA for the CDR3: TGTGCCAGCAGCCCCGGGACAGGGTTTGAGCAGTTCTTC.

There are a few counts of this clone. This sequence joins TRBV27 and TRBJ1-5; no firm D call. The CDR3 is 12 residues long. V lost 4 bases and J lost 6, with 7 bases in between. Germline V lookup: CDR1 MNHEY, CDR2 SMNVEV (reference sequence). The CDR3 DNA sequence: TGTGCCAGCAGTTCAGGAAGTCAGCCCCAGCATTTT. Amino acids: CASSSGSQPQHF.

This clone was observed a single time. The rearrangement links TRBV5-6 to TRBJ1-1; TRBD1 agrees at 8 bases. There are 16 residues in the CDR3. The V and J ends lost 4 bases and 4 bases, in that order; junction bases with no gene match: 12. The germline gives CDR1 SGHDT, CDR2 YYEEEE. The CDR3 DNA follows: TGTGCCAGCAGCCCTATAACTGACAGGGGCACCACTGAAGCTTTCTTT. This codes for CASSPITDRGTTEAFF. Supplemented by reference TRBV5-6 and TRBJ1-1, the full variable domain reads DAGVTQSPTHLIKTRGQQVTLRCSPKSGHDTVSWYQQALGQGPQFIFQYYEEEERQRGNFPDRFSGHQFPNYSSELNVNALLLGDSALYLCASSPITDRGTTEAFFGQGTRLTVV.

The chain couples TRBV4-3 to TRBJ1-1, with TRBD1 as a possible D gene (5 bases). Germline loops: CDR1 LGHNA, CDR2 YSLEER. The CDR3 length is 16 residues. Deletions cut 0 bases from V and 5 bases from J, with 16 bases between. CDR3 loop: CASSQDRVDGGTEAFF. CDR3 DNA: TGCGCCAGCAGCCAAGATAGAGTAGACGGGGGTACTGAAGCTTTCTTT.

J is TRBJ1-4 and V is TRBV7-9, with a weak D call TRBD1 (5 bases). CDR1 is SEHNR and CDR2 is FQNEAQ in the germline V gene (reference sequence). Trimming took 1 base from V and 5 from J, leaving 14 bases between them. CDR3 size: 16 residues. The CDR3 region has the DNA TGTGCCAGCAGCTTAGACTATGGGACTGCGAATGAAAAACTGTTTTTT. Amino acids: CASSLDYGTANEKLFF.

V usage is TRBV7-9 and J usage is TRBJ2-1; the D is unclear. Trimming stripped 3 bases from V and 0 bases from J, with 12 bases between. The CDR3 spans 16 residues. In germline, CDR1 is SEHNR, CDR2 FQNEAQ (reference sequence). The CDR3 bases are TGTGCCAGCAGCTTCCCCCCGCTCAGCTCCTACAATGAGCAGTTCTTC. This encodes CASSFPPLSSYNEQFF.

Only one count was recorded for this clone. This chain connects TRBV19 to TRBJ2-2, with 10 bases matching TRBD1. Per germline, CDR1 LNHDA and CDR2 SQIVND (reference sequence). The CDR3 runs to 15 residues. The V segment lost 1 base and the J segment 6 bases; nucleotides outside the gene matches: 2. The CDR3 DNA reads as TGTGCCAGTAGTATAGGACAGGGGGCCGCCGGGGAGCTGTTTTTT. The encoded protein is CASSIGQGAAGELFF.

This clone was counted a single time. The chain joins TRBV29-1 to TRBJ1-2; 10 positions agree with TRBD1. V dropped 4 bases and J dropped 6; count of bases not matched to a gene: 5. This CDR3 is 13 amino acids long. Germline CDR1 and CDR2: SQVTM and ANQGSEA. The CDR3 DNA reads TGCAGCGTTGTGACAGGGGGCGCGGATGGCTACACCTTC. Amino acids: CSVVTGGADGYTF. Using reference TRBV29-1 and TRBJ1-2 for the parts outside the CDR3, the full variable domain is SAVISQKPSRDICQRGTSLTIQCQVDSQVTMMFWYRQQPGQSLTLIATANQGSEATYESGFVIDKFPISRPNLTFSTLTVSNMSPEDSSIYLCSVVTGGADGYTFGSGTRLTVV.